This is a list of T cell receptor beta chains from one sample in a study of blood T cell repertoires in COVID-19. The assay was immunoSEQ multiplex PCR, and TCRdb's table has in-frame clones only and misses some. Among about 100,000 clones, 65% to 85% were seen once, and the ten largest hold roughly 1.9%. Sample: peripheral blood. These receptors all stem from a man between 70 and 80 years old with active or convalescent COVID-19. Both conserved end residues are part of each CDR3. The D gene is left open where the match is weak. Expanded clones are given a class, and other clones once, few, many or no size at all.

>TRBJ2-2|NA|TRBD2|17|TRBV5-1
CASSLTSGGQNTGELFF
TGCGCCAGCAGCTTGACTAGCGGGGGTCAGAACACCGGGGAGCTGTTTTTT
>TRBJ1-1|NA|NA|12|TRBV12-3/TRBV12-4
CASSLRGGEAFF
TGTGCCAGCAGTTTAAGAGGGGGTGAAGCTTTCTTT
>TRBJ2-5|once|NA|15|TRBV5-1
CASGVQGLSQETQYF
TGCGCCAGCGGGGTACAGGGTTTGAGCCAAGAGACCCAGTACTTC
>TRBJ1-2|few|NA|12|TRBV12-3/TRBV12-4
CASSRANYGYTF
TGTGCCAGCAGTCGAGCGAACTATGGCTACACCTTC
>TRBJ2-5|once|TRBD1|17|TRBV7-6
CASSSIWDRGREETQYF
TGTGCCAGCAGCTCTATATGGGACAGGGGGCGCGAGGAGACCCAGTACTTC
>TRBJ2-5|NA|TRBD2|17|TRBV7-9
CASSSYMTSGGGETQYF
TGTGCCAGCAGCTCCTATATGACTAGCGGGGGAGGGGAGACCCAGTACTTC
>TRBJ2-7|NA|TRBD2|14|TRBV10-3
CATGTSGGTYEQYF
TGTGCCACCGGGACTAGCGGGGGGACCTACGAGCAGTACTTC
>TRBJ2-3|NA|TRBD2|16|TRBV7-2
CASSPPGGTRGDTQYF
TGTGCCAGCAGCCCTCCCGGGGGGACTAGAGGCGATACGCAGTATTTT
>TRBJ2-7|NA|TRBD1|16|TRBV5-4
CASSSPANTGGDEQYF
TGTGCCAGCAGCTCCCCGGCGAACACAGGGGGCGACGAGCAGTACTTC
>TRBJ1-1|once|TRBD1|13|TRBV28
CASSSQGGPEAFF
TGCGCCAGCAGTTCCCAGGGGGGTCCTGAAGCTTTCTTT